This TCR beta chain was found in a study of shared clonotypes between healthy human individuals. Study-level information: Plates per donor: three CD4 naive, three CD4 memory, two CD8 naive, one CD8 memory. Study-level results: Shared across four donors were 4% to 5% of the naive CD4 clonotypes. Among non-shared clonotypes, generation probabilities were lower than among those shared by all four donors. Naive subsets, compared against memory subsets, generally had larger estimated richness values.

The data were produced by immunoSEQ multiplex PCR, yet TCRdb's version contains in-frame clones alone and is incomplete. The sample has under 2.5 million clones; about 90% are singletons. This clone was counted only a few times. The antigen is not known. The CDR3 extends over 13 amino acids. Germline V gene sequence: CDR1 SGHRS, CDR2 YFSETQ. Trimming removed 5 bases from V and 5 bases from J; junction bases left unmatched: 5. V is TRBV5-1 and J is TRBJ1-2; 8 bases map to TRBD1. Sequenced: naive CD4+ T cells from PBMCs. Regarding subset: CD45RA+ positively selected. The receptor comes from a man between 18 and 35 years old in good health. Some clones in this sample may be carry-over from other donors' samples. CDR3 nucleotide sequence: TGCGCCAGCAGTTTCGGACAGGGATATGGCTACACCTTC. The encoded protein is CASSFGQGYGYTF.